Sequencing of this T cell receptor beta chain was carried out in a study of shared clonotypes between healthy human individuals (dated by TCRdb to about 2020). Looking at the study overall: A couple of women and a few men aged 18 to 49 years were included in the cohort. Per donor, three plates each were used for CD4 naive and CD4 memory, two for CD8 naive, and one for CD8 memory. To estimate repertoire size and how much clonotypes are shared between individuals, the study performed deep sequencing of blood TCR repertoires from roughly five healthy adults. Libraries were prepared and TCR repertoires were sequenced by different laboratories using diverse techniques, in order to increase sequencing depth and limit assay-specific biases. Per donor, leukapheresis produced somewhere between about 0.94 and 9 billion PBMCs.

Compared with germline, V lacks 8 bases and J lacks 7 bases; bases without a gene match: 0. Per the germline V gene (reference sequence), LNHDA is the CDR1 and SQIVND is the CDR2. There are 13 amino acids in the CDR3, from cysteine to phenylalanine inclusive. Of the read, only the CDR3 DNA is kept; its 39 bases are in frame from base 1. Donors were healthy HIV-negative adults with no recently reported acute infections or vaccinations. Every donor was a Caucasian adult living in Nashville, Tennessee, USA. CD4+ T cells were enriched through magnetic negative selection, after which naive cells were positively selected on CD45RA and the remaining negative fraction served as the memory subset. After blood collection by leukapheresis, PBMCs were isolated using Ficoll-Histopaque density gradient centrifugation and then cryopreserved in the vapor phase of liquid nitrogen. Analytical flow cytometry was used to check the purity and quantity of every magnetically sorted T cell population. From each sorted fraction, genomic DNA was isolated and quantified by UV absorbance on a Nanodrop 2000c.

Beyond this particular receptor, the publication reports: The small number of donors limited the genetic and exposure-history diversity represented. Larger estimated clonotype richness was generally found for naive subsets than for memory subsets. Even with the large sequencing depth, rarefaction of the sorted-subset datasets indicated that sequencing was incomplete. Only blood was sampled, and tissue TCR repertoires likely differ from those in blood. Approximately 5% of naive CD4, 3.5% of naive CD8, 2% to 2.5% of memory CD4, and 0.4% of memory CD8 clonotypes were shared across several donors. Clonotypes shared by all four sorted-subset donors showed higher generation probabilities than non-shared clonotypes. Based on pairwise subsampling, the degree of clonotype sharing among donors was expected to be affected by sequencing depth.

Turning to this clone: The clone's antigen remains unknown. No qualities accompany the bases; no much larger clone lies one base away.

Using the deep immunoSEQ assay, TCR CDR3 regions were amplified from genomic DNA by multiplex PCR. Extracted genomic DNA from each cell subset was spread evenly across all wells of several immunoSEQ 96-well plates, with each plate serving as a replicate. For sorted subsets, approximately 190 ng of genomic DNA, equivalent to some 30,000 T cell genomes, went into each replicate PCR. Purified libraries were quantified with a Qubit 3.0 fluorometer, sized on a Bioanalyzer 2100, and re-quantified with the KAPA Library Quantification kit. Every immunoSEQ 96-well plate was sequenced on a separate single-read 150-cycle Illumina NextSeq 550 flow cell. The paper's data handling went like this. Because the immunoSEQ output included only junctional sequences and no quality scores, the filtering could not be the same as the filtering used for full-length reads. Sequences were annotated with PyIR, a Python wrapper for IgBLAST v1.9, using IMGT germline references to assign V/J genes and CDR3. Any read was removed if the V/J assignment was weak (E-value above 1e-6), the CDR3 was missing, or the read contained stop codons, out-of-frame junctions, or ambiguous translated residues. A V3J clonotype was defined by an identical inferred V gene, J gene, and CDR3 amino acid sequence. Percentage overlap between repertoires was calculated by dividing the number of shared unique clonotypes by the size of the smaller repertoire. Three approaches were used to assess repertoire richness: RTK rarefaction, the Chao1 estimator, and Recon v2.1 estimates of unobserved clonotypes. Generation probabilities were computed with OLGA for all TCRbeta clonotypes obtained by the gDNA method from a handful of donors. The source is immuneACCESS, and TCRdb retained only in-frame sequences with V and J called. Part of the clones is not carried over; for the studies checked, unresolved V genes explain less than half of this, and the remainder is unexplained. V, J and clone size are those of that table, while D and trimming were read from the DNA. This sample has under 600,000 clones in its table, and around 97% of those were observed once. The ten largest make up about 0.057% of the sample.

The sample consisted of naive CD4+ T cells sorted from blood. The intended sense of this specimen's cell subset or site label: CD45RA+ positively selected. This receptor was identified in a young woman in good health. The V gene is TRBV19 and the J gene is TRBJ2-1, with 15 bases in between that match TRBD2. The base sequence is TGTGCCAGTGGGACTAGCGGGAGGAATGAGCAGTTCTTC. It translates as CASGTSGRNEQFF.